Sequencing of this T cell receptor (beta chain) was carried out in a study of blood T cell repertoires in COVID-19. The method was immunoSEQ multiplex PCR; TCRdb's version includes in-frame clones alone and lacks a portion of them. The profile shows 250,000 to 300,000 clones, 85% to 90% of them singletons. CDR1 is KGHDR, CDR2 SFDVKD, per germline. V lost 4 bases and J lost 2; bases outside the gene matches: 9. There are 16 residues in the CDR3. The receptor comes from a woman aged 40 to 50 with acute or convalescent COVID-19. The genes are TRBV24-1 and TRBJ1-1, with TRBD1 matching 7 bases. The sample taken for sequencing was peripheral blood. The CDR3 reads CATSDKGQFSNTEAFF. CDR3 sequence (DNA): TGTGCCACCAGTGACAAGGGACAGTTTTCTAACACTGAAGCTTTCTTT.